These 9 T cell receptor beta chains were all obtained from the same sample, sequenced in a study of OX40 agonist ivuxolimab in advanced cancers. TCRdb's copy holds only in-frame clones and misses some; the assay was immunoSEQ multiplex PCR. The table lists 50,000 or so clones, about 79% of them singletons. This material consisted of CD4+ or CD8+ T cells sorted from blood, taken in a trial of the OX40 agonist ivuxolimab. The receptor source for this set is an adult with an advanced solid tumor such as melanoma, head and neck, liver or kidney cancer.

The CDR3 spells CASRPGQGYADTQYF. The CDR3 nucleotides read TGTGCCAGCAGGCCGGGACAGGGTTACGCAGATACGCAGTATTTT. The chain combines TRBV28 with TRBJ2-3; 9 positions agree with TRBD1. With V trimmed by 6 bases and J by 4 bases, 8 bases remained unmatched. This CDR3 has 15 residues. Germline lookup yields CDR1 MDHEN and CDR2 SYDVKM. The full variable domain, rest sourced from reference TRBV28 and TRBJ2-3, is DVKVTQSSRYLVKRTGEKVFLECVQDMDHENMFWYRQDPGLGLRLIYFSYDVKMKEKGDIPEGYSVSREKKERFSLILESASTNQTSMYLCASRPGQGYADTQYFGPGTRLTVL.

The chain links TRBV18 to TRBJ1-1, with D possibly being TRBD1 (6 bases). Germline CDR1 KGHSH, CDR2 LQKENI. Trimming took off 4 bases at V and 0 bases at J, with 12 bases between the two ends. This CDR3 is 15 amino acids long. The CDR3 sequence: CASSRGQNMNTEAFF. CDR3 in DNA: TGTGCCAGCTCACGAGGACAGAACATGAACACTGAAGCTTTCTTT.

This sequence joins TRBV5-4 and TRBJ2-5, with D unclear. The V gene's germline CDR1 is SGHNT and CDR2 YYREEE (reference sequence). The CDR3 runs 12 residues. The V end lost 4 bases, the J end lost 1 base, and 5 bases lay between the germline ends. The CDR3 DNA reads TGTGCCAGCAGCCCACCCCAAGAGACCCAGTACTTC. Amino acids: CASSPPQETQYF.

The genes are TRBV7-8 and TRBJ2-7; 10 bases are shared with TRBD1. Trimming cost V 4 bases and J 6 bases; bases outside gene matches: 15. CDR1 is SGHVS and CDR2 is FQNEAQ in the germline V gene. There are 17 residues in the CDR3. This CDR3 is CASSSVERTGGLSEQYF. The CDR3 nucleotides are TGTGCCAGCAGCTCCGTCGAAAGGACAGGGGGTCTCTCCGAGCAGTACTTC.

This sequence joins TRBV7-8 and TRBJ1-5; D is perhaps TRBD1 (5 bases). Germline loops: CDR1 SGHVS, CDR2 FQNEAQ. CDR3 length: 14 residues. V lost 3 bases, J lost 5 bases, and 11 bases lay in between. The CDR3 sequence: CASSFGRGDQPQHF. The CDR3 bases are TGTGCCAGCAGCTTTGGCCGAGGGGATCAGCCCCAGCATTTT.

The rearrangement links TRBV5-1 to TRBJ1-1; 7 positions agree with TRBD1. Germline assignment: CDR1 SGHRS and CDR2 YFSETQ. The CDR3 length is 14 residues. With V trimmed by 1 base and J by 2 bases, 2 bases remained unmatched. The CDR3 here is CASSLRQGNTEAFF. The CDR3 bases are TGCGCCAGCAGCTTGCGACAGGGAAACACTGAAGCTTTCTTT.

The chain employs TRBV19 and TRBJ2-7; tentatively, D is TRBD1 (6 bases). V was shortened by 5 bases and J by 2 bases, with 13 bases between the two germline ends. The CDR3 is made up of 14 amino acids. Germline V gene sequence: CDR1 LNHDA, CDR2 SQIVND (reference sequence). In nucleotides, the CDR3 is TGTGCCAGTAGTGTCTCCGGGACACCCTACGAGCAGTACTTC. Encoded protein: CASSVSGTPYEQYF.

The chain is built from TRBV7-2 and TRBJ2-7; TRBD2 is a possible D gene (6 bases). CDR3 length: 16 amino acids. The ends were cut back, 1 base at V and 7 bases at J, with 20 bases in the middle. Germline assignment: CDR1 SGHTA and CDR2 FQGNSA. CDR3 loop: CASSLGRGGWGLEQYF. DNA of the CDR3: TGTGCCAGCAGCTTAGGCCGGGGAGGATGGGGTTTGGAGCAGTACTTC. Complete variable domain (other parts from reference TRBV7-2 and TRBJ2-7): GAGVSQSPSNKVTEKGKDVELRCDPISGHTALYWYRQSLGQGLEFLIYFQGNSAPDKSGLPSDRFSAERTGGSVSTLTIQRTQQEDSAVYLCASSLGRGGWGLEQYFGPGTRLTVT.

Remarks on this clone: The junction and the germline gene differ at one end; a read error may be behind it. The chain joins TRBV5-3 to TRBJ1-2; tentatively, D is TRBD1 (5 bases). TRBV5-3 is annotated as an ORF whose role is uncertain. The CDR3 is 14 residues long. CDR3 DNA sequence: TGTGCCAGCAGCTTGTCAGGGTACCTATGGGGCTACACCTTC. This gives the protein CASSLSGYLWGYTF.